The next 30 T cell receptor beta chains were all read from a single sample in a study of breast tumors, draining lymph nodes, adjacent tissues. TCRdb redid the calling of the multiplex PCR reads with MiXCR, one entry per CDR3 protein. The table records about 140,000 distinct CDR3 sequences, 32% of them present only once. Breast cancer patients provided tissue from their axillary draining lymph nodes. The sequencing sample was made of axillary lymph node tissue. These receptors all stem from a female donor with breast cancer. Some clones in this sample may be carry-over from other donors' samples.

This clonotype was counted many times. The rearrangement links TRBV5-6 to TRBJ1-6; D unclear. There are 15 residues in the CDR3. Germline CDR1 SGHDT, CDR2 YYEEEE. Trimming shortened V by 4 bases and J by 5 bases, and 13 bases separated the two germline ends. The CDR3 coding sequence is TGTGCCAGCAGCCGAGGCGGGGTAGATAATTCACCCCTCCACTTT. It codes for CASSRGGVDNSPLHF.

Many counts were recorded for this clonotype. The V call is TRBV20-1, the J call TRBJ2-2; 12 nucleotides agree with TRBD1. V dropped 5 bases and J dropped 1; count of bases not matched to a gene: 11. The CDR3 loop spans 18 amino acids. Germline-derived CDR1 and CDR2 are DFQATT and SNEGSKA (reference sequence). The DNA of the CDR3 is TGCAGTGCTCACCCGGGACAGGGGGCCCTACAGAACACCGGGGAGCTGTTTTTT. Its translation: CSAHPGQGALQNTGELFF.

CDR3 sequence: CATSPEDRGRNYGYTF. CDR3 sequence (DNA): TGTGCCACCAGCCCGGAGGACAGGGGACGTAACTATGGCTACACCTTC. The chain employs TRBV15 and TRBJ1-2; 9 positions agree with TRBD1. Trimming at V came to 5 bases and at J to 1 base, leaving 8 bases not matched to a gene. Germline CDR1 is LNHNV and CDR2 is YYDKDF (reference sequence). The CDR3 has 16 residues.

The chain recombines TRBV5-1 with TRBJ2-3, with D possibly matching TRBD2 (6 bases). Germline assignment: CDR1 SGHRS and CDR2 YFSETQ. V lost 0 bases, J lost 7 bases, and 15 bases lay in between. The CDR3 is made up of 15 amino acids. In nucleotides, the CDR3 is TGCGCCAGCAGCTTGGAAGCTGCCGCGGGGTATACGCAGTATTTT. Protein product: CASSLEAAAGYTQYF.

This clonotype was picked up many times. The V and J genes are TRBV11-2 and TRBJ2-7; D is uncertain. The ends were cut back, 1 base at V and 2 bases at J, with 12 bases in the middle. This CDR3 comprises 15 residues. Germline CDR1 SGHAT, CDR2 FQNNGV. In DNA, the CDR3 is TGTGCCAGCAGCTTAGGGCTTGACAAAGCCTACGAGCAGTACTTC. This gives the protein CASSLGLDKAYEQYF.

This chain links TRBV6-2 or TRBV6-3 with TRBJ2-1; D unclear. Germline values: CDR1 MNHEY, CDR2 SVGEGT. V lost 5 bases and J lost 5, with 7 bases in between. This CDR3 spans 12 amino acids. The CDR3 sequence is CASSHRNNEQFF. CDR3 DNA: TGTGCCAGCAGTCACCGAAACAATGAGCAGTTCTTC.

Notes on this clonotype: Possible read error: a much larger clone is one base away. V and J are TRBV5-1 and TRBJ2-5; 11 nucleotides agree with TRBD2. The CDR3 extends over 16 amino acids. V lost 0 bases to trimming and J lost 1 base; unmatched junction nucleotides: 2. Germline V gene lookup returns CDR1 SGHRS and CDR2 YFSETQ. CDR3 protein: CASSLETSGIQETQYF. The CDR3 DNA sequence: TGCGCCAGCAGCTTGGAGACTAGCGGGATCCAAGAGACCCAGTACTTC.

This clonotype was recorded at least ten times. The chain carries TRBV12-3 or TRBV12-4 and TRBJ2-2, with D possibly matching TRBD2 (7 bases). The CDR3 is 21 amino acids. Trimming shortened V by 1 base and J by 6 bases, and 30 bases separated the two germline ends. In DNA form, the CDR3 reads TGTGCCAGCAGTTTAGTCCGCACTAGTCCTTGGCGGGGGCTAAGCGCCGGGGAGCTGTTTTTT. Translated, it gives CASSLVRTSPWRGLSAGELFF.

Remarks on this clonotype: The junction shows a germline mismatch at one end, possibly a read error. The gene calls are TRBV11-1 and TRBJ2-2; the D gene is possibly TRBD2 (6 bases). Per germline, CDR1 SGHAT and CDR2 FQDESV (reference sequence). CDR3 length: 15 amino acids. The CDR3 region has the DNA TGTGCCAGCAGCCATCGGGACGGTGCCACCGGGGGGCTGTTTTTT. It is translated as CASSHRDGATGGLFF.

Ten or more counts support this clonotype. The chain uses TRBV20-1 and TRBJ2-3; TRBD1 agrees at 9 bases. The CDR3 runs to 15 residues. Germline V lookup: CDR1 DFQATT, CDR2 SNEGSKA (reference sequence). J lost 5 bases, V lost 0 bases, and 6 bases had no gene match. This chain's CDR3 is CSARDPRQGGDTQYF. For the CDR3, the DNA is TGCAGTGCTAGAGATCCGAGACAGGGGGGAGATACGCAGTATTTT.

In this sample, this clonotype turned up many times. The chain recombines TRBV18 with TRBJ2-7; 7 bases line up with TRBD1. The germline V gene has CDR1 KGHSH and CDR2 LQKENI. V was clipped by 6 bases and J by 1 base; unmatched bases: 6. The CDR3 runs to 14 residues. The CDR3 DNA sequence: TGTGCCAGCTCGGGGACAGCCAATTCCTACGAGCAGTACGTC. Protein product: CASSGTANSYEQYV.

The rearrangement links TRBV15 to TRBJ2-7; 9 nucleotides align to TRBD1. V lost 5 bases to trimming and J lost 1 base; unmatched junction nucleotides: 3. Germline values: CDR1 LNHNV, CDR2 YYDKDF (reference sequence). This CDR3 has 14 amino acids. The CDR3 loop reads CATSFGTGSYEQYF. The CDR3 DNA reads as TGTGCCACCAGCTTTGGGACAGGGTCCTACGAGCAGTACTTC.

This clonotype was seen once. This sequence may be a read error, since a much larger clone differs from it by one base. This rearrangement joins TRBV6-4 to TRBJ1-2, with D hard to call. Looked up from germline, CDR1 is MRHNA and CDR2 is SNTAGT. V was clipped by 5 bases and J by 4 bases, with 20 bases between them. This CDR3 region has 16 residues. In nucleotides, the CDR3 is TGTGCCAGCAGTCGCTCGCTCGACATTCCCCTCTATGGCTACACCTTC. This gives the protein CASSRSLDIPLYGYTF.

The rearrangement joins TRBV3-1 to TRBJ1-2; D is ambiguous. The CDR3 runs 14 residues. V gave up 4 bases and J gave up 4 bases, with 13 bases separating them. Germline V gene data show CDR1 as LGHDT and CDR2 as YNNKEL (reference sequence). The CDR3 here is CASSPGPSGYGYTF. CDR3 coding DNA: TGTGCCAGCAGCCCCGGGCCGTCTGGCTATGGCTACACCTTC.

The chain is built from TRBV24-1 and TRBJ2-5, with 11 bases that match TRBD1. Germline lookup yields CDR1 KGHDR and CDR2 SFDVKD. The CDR3 spans 15 residues. Germline trimming cut 3 bases from V and 4 bases from J; bases unmatched to any gene: 3. CDR3 protein: CATSDPGQGAETQYF. In DNA form, the CDR3 reads TGTGCCACCAGTGATCCCGGACAGGGGGCAGAGACCCAGTACTTC.

This clonotype occurred many times. The rearrangement joins TRBV5-1 to TRBJ2-1; 9 bases are a match to TRBD2. V lost 4 bases and J lost 8; bases outside the gene matches: 7. The germline gives CDR1 SGHRS, CDR2 YFSETQ. This CDR3 has 14 amino acids. The CDR3 loop is CASSTGTSLDEQFF. The CDR3 bases are TGCGCCAGCAGCACTGGGACTAGCTTGGATGAGCAGTTCTTC.

The table lists this clonotype with a few counts. The J gene is TRBJ2-1, the V gene TRBV6-6, with a possible D match to TRBD1 (5 bases). There are 20 residues in the CDR3. Trimming pared 5 bases from V and 2 bases from J, leaving 28 bases between. CDR1 is MNHNY, CDR2 SVGAGI, per germline (reference sequence). CDR3 coding DNA: TGTGCCAGCAGTCACCACGCCAATTCCCTCCCCCCAGGGCCCTACAATGAGCAGTTCTTC. This sequence encodes CASSHHANSLPPGPYNEQFF.

This clonotype was seen ten or more times. The J gene is TRBJ2-7, the V gene TRBV6-1; no definite D call. V shed 11 bases and J shed 0 bases, with 17 bases lying between them. Per germline, CDR1 MNHNS and CDR2 SASEGT. This CDR3 has 14 amino acids. Written as DNA, the CDR3 is TGTGCCGTAAGCTGGGCAGGCAGCTCCTACGAGCAGTACTTC. Its protein product is CAVSWAGSSYEQYF.

This clonotype has at least ten counts. V is TRBV7-3 and J is TRBJ2-6, with unresolved D. The germline V gene encodes CDR1 SGHTA and CDR2 FQGTGA. The V gene lost 4 bases and the J gene lost 0 bases, with 13 bases spanning the gap. The CDR3 is 17 residues long. This chain's CDR3 is CASSSLPLSSGANVLTF. CDR3 nucleotide sequence: TGTGCCAGCAGCTCCCTGCCGTTGAGCTCTGGGGCCAACGTCCTGACTTTC.

The chain links TRBV6-5 to TRBJ1-2; D may be TRBD1 (6 bases). Germline V gives CDR1 MNHEY, CDR2 SVGAGI. The CDR3 runs to 15 residues. Trimming cost V 6 bases and J 0 bases, with 14 bases left between them. CDR3 sequence: CASRQPGHSNYGYTF. The CDR3 DNA reads as TGTGCCAGCAGACAACCGGGACACTCTAACTATGGCTACACCTTC.

In its sample, this clonotype was seen many times. CDR3 loop: CAWSRPGQSSYNSPLHF. The DNA for the CDR3 is TGTGCCTGGAGTAGACCGGGACAGAGCTCCTATAATTCACCCCTCCACTTT. V usage is TRBV30 and J usage is TRBJ1-6, with 7 bases fitting TRBD1. V lost 2 bases to trimming and J lost 0 bases; unmatched junction nucleotides: 7. Germline V gene lookup returns CDR1 GTSNPN and CDR2 SVGIG (reference sequence). This CDR3 has 17 residues.

This clonotype was observed at least ten times. This chain uses TRBV18 with TRBJ1-2; 8 bases map to TRBD1. Germline values: CDR1 KGHSH, CDR2 LQKENI. The CDR3 is 15 amino acids. Losses at the gene ends were 4 bases for V and 3 bases for J; bases not matched to a gene: 7. In DNA, the CDR3 is TGTGCCAGCTCACGCGACAGGGGAGCTGACTATGGCTACACCTTC. It is translated as CASSRDRGADYGYTF.

About this clonotype itself: At one boundary the junction diverges from the germline segment, which might be a read error. V and J are TRBV7-7 and TRBJ2-2, with 9 bases matching TRBD2. Germline lookup yields CDR1 SSHAT and CDR2 FNYEAQ (reference sequence). CDR3 length: 17 residues. In nucleotides, the CDR3 is TGTGCTAGCAGCTTAGGGACTAGCAGTGAGAACACCGGGGAGCTGTTTTTT. Its translation is CASSLGTSSENTGELFF.

The sample holds many counts of this clonotype. Being one base from a much bigger clone, this may be a read error. The V gene is TRBV20-1, the J gene TRBJ2-5, with 7 nucleotides matching TRBD1. The V and J ends lost 2 bases and 3 bases, in that order; junction bases with no gene match: 12. Germline V gives CDR1 DFQATT, CDR2 SNEGSKA (reference sequence). The CDR3 has 16 amino acids. CDR3 nucleotide sequence: TGCAGTGCTAGACCCTCATCGACAGGGCCGGAAGAGACCCAGTACTTC. Amino acids: CSARPSSTGPEETQYF.

The gene calls are TRBV27 and TRBJ2-1; the D gene is possibly TRBD1 (5 bases). This CDR3 spans 15 amino acids. Trimming left V 3 bases short and J 2 bases short, with 11 bases between. The germline V gene has CDR1 MNHEY and CDR2 SMNVEV (reference sequence). In DNA form, the CDR3 reads TGTGCCAGCAGTTTGCAGGGAAGGGCCTACAATGAGCAGTTCTTC. This encodes CASSLQGRAYNEQFF.

A word on this clonotype: A read error is possible here, since a much larger clone lies one base away. The genes are TRBV20-1 and TRBJ2-2; possibly TRBD1 for D (5 bases). The CDR3 consists of 16 residues. Trimming cost V 0 bases and J 4 bases, with 15 bases left between them. Germline V CDR1 and CDR2: DFQATT, SNEGSKA (reference sequence). CDR3 nucleotides: TGCAGTGCTAGAGATCCCGCAGGGCCGACCACCGGGGAGCTGTTTTTT. It encodes CSARDPAGPTTGELFF.

With regard to this clonotype: A much more abundant neighbour one base away suggests this may be a read error. No conserved phenylalanine or tryptophan ends this CDR3, so it is likely a read error. The chain combines TRBV30 with TRBJ2-6, with D unresolved. The length of the CDR3 is 12 residues. Germline values: CDR1 GTSNPN, CDR2 SVGIG (reference sequence). V was cut by 8 bases and J by 4 bases, with 9 bases left in between. The CDR3 is CAESPGANVLTC. The CDR3 nucleotides read TGTGCCGAATCCCCCGGGGCCAACGTCCTGACTTGC.

The CDR3 loop reads CAISPTRSGNTIYF. The CDR3 nucleotides read TGTGCCATCAGTCCGACGCGCTCTGGAAACACCATATATTTT. The chain employs TRBV10-3 and TRBJ1-3; unclear D gene. The CDR3 is made up of 14 amino acids. Trimming cost V 5 bases and J 0 bases, with 8 bases left between them. Germline CDR1 reads ENHRY; CDR2 reads SYGVKD.

This clonotype was observed many times. This chain links TRBV3-1 with TRBJ2-3; unclear D gene. The CDR3 covers 17 residues. Germline values: CDR1 LGHDT, CDR2 YNNKEL (reference sequence). Deletions cut 0 bases from V and 2 bases from J, with 15 bases between. The CDR3 loop reads CASSQDLVGVNTDTQYF. Here the CDR3 DNA reads TGTGCCAGCAGCCAAGATCTTGTAGGCGTCAACACAGATACGCAGTATTTT.

J is TRBJ2-1 and V is TRBV10-1; 10 bases are a match to TRBD1. The CDR3 sequence is 13 residues long. The germline CDR1 and CDR2 sequences are WNHNN and SYGVQD (reference sequence). V was pared by 8 bases and J by 10 bases, with 8 bases of the junction left unmatched. The CDR3 here is CASGGQGHGEQFF. CDR3 bases: TGCGCCAGCGGGGGACAGGGGCATGGCGAGCAGTTCTTC.